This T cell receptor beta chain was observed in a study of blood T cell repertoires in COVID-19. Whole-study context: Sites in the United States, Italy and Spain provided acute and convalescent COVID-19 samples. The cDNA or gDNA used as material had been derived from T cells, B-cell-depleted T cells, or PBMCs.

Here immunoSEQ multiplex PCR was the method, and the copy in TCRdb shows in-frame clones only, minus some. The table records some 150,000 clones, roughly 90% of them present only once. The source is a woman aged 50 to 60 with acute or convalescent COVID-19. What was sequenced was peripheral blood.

CDR3 amino acids: CASKVAGGIRDTQYF. In DNA form, the CDR3 reads TGTGCCAGTAAAGTGGCGGGGGGGATAAGAGATACGCAGTATTTT. The chain has TRBV19 and TRBJ2-3, with 9 positions matching TRBD2. The CDR3 is made up of 15 amino acids. After removal of 7 bases from V and 5 bases from J, the junction contained 10 bases not matched to a gene. Germline-derived CDR1 and CDR2 are LNHDA and SQIVND (reference sequence).